The rows below give T cell receptor beta chains drawn from one sample of a study of T cells after yellow fever vaccination. TCRdb reprocessed the 5' RACE reads with MiXCR, giving one entry per CDR3 protein. The sample holds more than 350,000 distinct CDR3 sequences; about 9.9% are singletons and the top ten take more than 15%. The specimen comprised PBMCs, sampled on the day of the first yellow fever vaccination. Receptors originate from a man aged 18 to 35 who received the YFV17D yellow fever vaccine. Both conserved end residues are trimmed from each CDR3. Each record gives: J gene, V gene, CDR3 protein.

>TRBJ1-5|TRBV7-8
ASSWSSTGWDQPQH
>TRBJ2-3|TRBV18
ASSPSGQGADTQY
>TRBJ1-2|TRBV27
ASSYALGRGYT
>TRBJ2-7|TRBV4-1
ASSHREMARYEQY
>TRBJ2-1|TRBV24-1
ATSDRAGGGSNEQF
>TRBJ1-2|TRBV12-3/TRBV12-4
ASSLRQWNGYT
>TRBJ2-4|TRBV7-6
ATSSGQGPNIQY
>TRBJ1-3|TRBV7-2
ASSPYTGTLGNTIY
>TRBJ2-1|TRBV5-5
ASSHDRRTYNEQF
>TRBJ1-1|TRBV19
ASSSGRPMNTEAF
>TRBJ1-1|TRBV7-3
ASSFGQSTEAF
>TRBJ2-6|TRBV6-2/TRBV6-3
ASIGSSGANVLT
>TRBJ2-7|TRBV7-2
ASSHSESYEQY
>TRBJ1-6|TRBV7-2
ASSPFPGQGMGSPLH
>TRBJ2-1|TRBV6-4
ASSESGGARDEQF
>TRBJ1-6|TRBV25-1
ASSEVTSGSPLH
>TRBJ1-5|TRBV12-3/TRBV12-4
ASKLGLRQPQH
>TRBJ1-5|TRBV4-1
ASSQTGLSNQPQH
>TRBJ2-3|TRBV15
ATSPALEDRGFTQY
>TRBJ1-2|TRBV11-2
ASSRDPTEILNYGYT
>TRBJ2-3|TRBV12-3/TRBV12-4
ASSPHGATDTQY
>TRBJ2-7|TRBV7-9
ASSLARGGQGPYEQY
>TRBJ1-2|TRBV7-2
ASSLAGSGQGSKGYT
>TRBJ2-1|TRBV5-1
ASSLERGGNEQF
>TRBJ1-4|TRBV6-5
ASSYNRVQEKLF